Listed below are T cell receptor beta chains from one sample, sequenced in a study of cytomegalovirus exposure and HLA in healthy donors. The protocol was immunoSEQ multiplex PCR, while the TCRdb copy is restricted to in-frame clones and leaves out a portion. The repertoire holds around 150,000 clones, with about 75% as singletons. The sample was PBMCs. These TCRs come from a man younger than 35 in good health and CMV-seropositive. CDR3s include the opening cysteine and the closing phenylalanine or tryptophan. D genes are given only for firm matches. The size field is filled for only some rows; it gives once, few, many or a size class.

TRBV28,TRBJ1-1,NA,NA,CATKRDTGNTEAFF,TGTGCCACCAAACGGGACACTGGGAACACTGAAGCTTTCTTT
TRBV5-8,TRBJ2-1,TRBD2,NA,CASSRGLAGVNEQFF,TGTGCCAGCAGCCGGGGACTAGCGGGTGTCAATGAGCAGTTCTTC
TRBV19,TRBJ2-3,TRBD1,NA,CASSKDREITDTQYF,TGTGCCAGTAGTAAGGACAGGGAGATCACAGATACGCAGTATTTT
TRBV28,TRBJ1-2,TRBD1,NA,CASSLSGGGGYTF,TGTGCCAGCAGTTTATCAGGGGGCGGTGGCTACACCTTC
TRBV19,TRBJ1-5,TRBD1,NA,CASSPTGYQPQHF,TGTGCCAGTAGTCCGACAGGGTATCAGCCCCAGCATTTT
TRBV19,TRBJ1-5,NA,NA,CASSTRDFQPQHF,TGTGCCAGTAGTACCAGGGATTTCCAGCCCCAGCATTTT
TRBV6-1,TRBJ1-2,NA,NA,CASSVRTAQNYGYTF,TGTGCCAGCAGTGTTCGGACAGCCCAAAACTATGGCTACACCTTC
TRBV5-6,TRBJ1-2,NA,NA,CASRYTTGGYGYTF,TGTGCCAGCAGATATACGACAGGCGGCTATGGCTACACCTTC
TRBV11-2,TRBJ2-2,NA,few,CASSLSGIGTGELFF,TGTGCCAGCAGCTTGTCGGGGATCGGTACCGGGGAGCTGTTTTTT
TRBV28,TRBJ2-2,NA,NA,CASSLIQNTGELFF,TGTGCCAGCAGTTTGATACAGAACACCGGGGAGCTGTTTTTT
TRBV29-1,TRBJ2-1,TRBD2,NA,CSVTSGTVEQFF,TGCAGCGTGACTAGCGGGACCGTGGAGCAGTTCTTC
TRBV7-3,TRBJ2-1,NA,NA,CASSLQGREQFF,TGTGCCAGCAGCCTACAGGGTCGTGAGCAGTTCTTC
TRBV14,TRBJ2-5,NA,few,CASSQGKRIYQETQYF,TGTGCCAGCAGCCAAGGAAAGCGGATCTACCAAGAGACCCAGTACTTC
TRBV10-3,TRBJ1-4,NA,NA,CATKERSQDTNEKLFF,TGTGCCACCAAAGAGAGAAGCCAGGACACCAATGAAAAACTGTTTTTT
TRBV5-5,TRBJ1-2,NA,NA,CASSLTEESYTF,TGTGCCAGCAGCCTTACCGAGGAAAGCTACACCTTC
TRBV7-9,TRBJ1-4,TRBD1,NA,CASSATGEWEKLFF,TGTGCCAGCAGCGCAACAGGGGAGTGGGAAAAACTGTTTTTT
TRBV4-1,TRBJ2-2,NA,NA,CASSLSPGGGTGELFF,TGCGCCAGCAGCCTTTCCCCGGGGGGCGGCACCGGGGAGCTGTTTTTT
TRBV27,TRBJ1-1,NA,few,CASSLDPRDLGTEAFF,TGTGCCAGCAGTTTGGACCCCCGGGATTTGGGCACTGAAGCTTTCTTT
TRBV10-3,TRBJ1-1,NA,NA,CAIGVGGLNTEAFF,TGTGCCATCGGAGTAGGCGGTTTGAACACTGAAGCTTTCTTT
TRBV29-1,TRBJ1-2,NA,NA,CSVENQANYGYTF,TGCAGCGTTGAGAATCAGGCTAACTATGGCTACACCTTC
TRBV5-8,TRBJ1-1,NA,once,CASSLRFLRGTEAFF,TGTGCCAGCAGCTTAAGGTTTTTAAGAGGCACTGAAGCTTTCTTT
TRBV4-2,TRBJ2-1,NA,once,CASSQERRGAYNEQFF,TGTGCCAGCAGCCAAGAGAGAAGGGGCGCCTACAATGAGCAGTTCTTC
TRBV5-1,TRBJ1-1,TRBD1,NA,CASSDYRGPSTEAFF,TGCGCCAGCAGTGACTACAGGGGCCCGAGCACTGAAGCTTTCTTT
TRBV6-4,TRBJ2-3,TRBD2,NA,CASSERPRLAGGSDTQYF,TGTGCCAGCAGTGAAAGGCCCCGACTAGCGGGAGGATCAGATACGCAGTATTTT
TRBV30,TRBJ1-1,NA,once,CAGGGPPGTEAFF,TGTGCCGGGGGCGGGCCCCCGGGGACTGAAGCTTTCTTT
TRBV11-3,TRBJ2-3,TRBD1,NA,CASSLVGQGVDTQYF,TGTGCCAGCAGCTTAGTTGGACAGGGGGTTGATACGCAGTATTTT
TRBV7-3,TRBJ2-5,NA,once,CASNPPGETQYF,TGTGCCAGCAACCCGCCGGGTGAGACCCAGTACTTC
TRBV29-1,TRBJ2-2,NA,few,CSVLYRDAGELFF,TGCAGCGTACTTTACAGGGATGCCGGGGAGCTGTTTTTT
TRBV19,TRBJ1-1,TRBD1,NA,CASTGDRLNTEAFF,TGTGCCAGTACCGGGGACAGACTGAACACTGAAGCTTTCTTT
TRBV13,TRBJ1-4,NA,few,CASSGGTYEKLFF,TGTGCCAGCAGCGGCGGGACTTATGAAAAACTGTTTTTT
TRBV4-1,TRBJ2-3,TRBD2,NA,CASSFGLARADTQYF,TGCGCCAGCAGCTTCGGACTAGCACGCGCAGATACGCAGTATTTT
TRBV28,TRBJ1-5,NA,NA,CASSDFEGGGNQPQHF,TGTGCCAGCAGCGATTTTGAGGGTGGGGGCAATCAGCCCCAGCATTTT
TRBV7-9,TRBJ1-2,TRBD1,few,CASSPWDRDNYGYTF,TGTGCCAGCAGCCCATGGGACAGGGATAACTATGGCTACACCTTC
TRBV6-5,TRBJ1-5,TRBD1,NA,CASHPGTGGNQPQHF,TGTGCCAGCCATCCCGGGACAGGGGGCAATCAGCCCCAGCATTTT
TRBV30,TRBJ1-4,NA,NA,CAWDSSATNEKLFF,TGTGCCTGGGACAGTTCCGCAACTAATGAAAAACTGTTTTTT
TRBV7-9,TRBJ1-2,NA,NA,CASSSSGAGGYTF,TGTGCCAGCAGCTCATCAGGGGCTGGTGGCTACACCTTC
TRBV5-4,TRBJ2-5,NA,NA,CASSLRLDLETQYF,TGTGCCAGCAGCCTTCGACTAGACCTGGAGACCCAGTACTTC
TRBV7-9,TRBJ1-1,NA,NA,CASSPQAGGEAFF,TGTGCCAGCAGCCCTCAAGCGGGGGGTGAAGCTTTCTTT
TRBV7-9,TRBJ1-1,TRBD1,NA,CASSSGPGQGNTEAFF,TGTGCCAGCAGCTCCGGGCCGGGACAGGGGAACACTGAAGCTTTCTTT
TRBV30,TRBJ2-2,NA,NA,CAWMLAETGELFF,TGTGCCTGGATGCTAGCAGAGACCGGGGAGCTGTTTTTT
TRBV5-1,TRBJ2-3,TRBD1,NA,CASSADRFPDTQYF,TGCGCCAGCAGCGCGGACAGGTTCCCAGATACGCAGTATTTT
TRBV30,TRBJ1-2,NA,NA,CAWSLRDYGYTF,TGTGCCTGGAGTCTCAGGGACTATGGCTACACCTTC
TRBV19,TRBJ1-2,TRBD1,NA,CASSRPSTGGSYGYTF,TGTGCCAGTAGTAGACCCTCGACAGGGGGCAGCTATGGCTACACCTTC